This T cell receptor beta chain is drawn from a study of beta chain features in type 1 diabetes. General study points: Moderate but significant shortening of TCRB CDR3s was recorded in all four CD4+ subsets from Type 1 diabetes patients.

CDR1 is SQVTM and CDR2 is ANQGSEA in the germline V gene. The CDR3 length is 12 residues. Trimming removed 6 bases from V and 0 bases from J, with 6 bases in between. This clone has just a few counts. Its antigen is unidentified. A CD45RO/CCR7/CD25/CD127/CD95/CD27 panel sorted naive, central memory, regulatory and stem cell-like memory CD4+ cells. Purity exceeding 98% was reached by all sorted populations. Sequencing targeted expressed TCRB transcripts, as all isolated RNA had been reverse transcribed. Sequencing used immunoSEQ multiplex PCR; TCRdb keeps in-frame clones, though not all of them. The data show about 320,000 clones, 13% to 15% seen once.

The clonotype originates from a man aged 25-45 years in good health. The source material was central memory CD4+ T cells from blood. This chain connects TRBV29-1 to TRBJ2-1; D not resolved. The CDR3: CSVINSYNEQFF. The CDR3 bases are TGCAGCGTGATAAACTCCTACAATGAGCAGTTCTTC.